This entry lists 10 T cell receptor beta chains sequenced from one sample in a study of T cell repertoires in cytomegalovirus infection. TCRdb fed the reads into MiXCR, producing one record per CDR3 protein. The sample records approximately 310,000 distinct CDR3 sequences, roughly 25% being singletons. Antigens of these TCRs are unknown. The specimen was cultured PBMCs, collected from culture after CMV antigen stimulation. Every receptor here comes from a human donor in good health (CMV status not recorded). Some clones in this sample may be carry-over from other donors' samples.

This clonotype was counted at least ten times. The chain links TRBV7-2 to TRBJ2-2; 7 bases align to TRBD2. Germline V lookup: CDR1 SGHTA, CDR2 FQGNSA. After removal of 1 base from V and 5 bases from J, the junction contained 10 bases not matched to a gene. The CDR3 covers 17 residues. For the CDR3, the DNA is TGTGCCAGCAGCTTAGTACCGGGCGGGAGAAAAACCGGGGAGCTGTTTTTT. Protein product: CASSLVPGGRKTGELFF.

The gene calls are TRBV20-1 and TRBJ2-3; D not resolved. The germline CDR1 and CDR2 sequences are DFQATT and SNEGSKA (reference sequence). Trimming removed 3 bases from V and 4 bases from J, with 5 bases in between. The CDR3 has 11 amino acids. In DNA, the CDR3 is TGCAGTGCTAGGAGCCCAGATACGCAGTATTTT. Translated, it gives CSARSPDTQYF.

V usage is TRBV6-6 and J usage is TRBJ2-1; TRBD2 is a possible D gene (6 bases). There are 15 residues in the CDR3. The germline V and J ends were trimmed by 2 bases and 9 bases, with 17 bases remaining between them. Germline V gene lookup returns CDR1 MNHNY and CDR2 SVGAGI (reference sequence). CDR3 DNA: TGTGCCAGCAGTTACGCCGGGACTTTTTCGGGTGAGCAGTTCTTC. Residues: CASSYAGTFSGEQFF.

The CDR3 loop reads CASSPVPSTDTQYF. The CDR3 nucleotides are TGTGCCAGCTCACCCGTGCCTAGCACAGATACGCAGTATTTT. The V call is TRBV18, the J call TRBJ2-3; D is unclear. Germline CDR1 is KGHSH and CDR2 is LQKENI. CDR3 length: 14 residues. Trimming left V 3 bases short and J 0 bases short, with 7 bases between.

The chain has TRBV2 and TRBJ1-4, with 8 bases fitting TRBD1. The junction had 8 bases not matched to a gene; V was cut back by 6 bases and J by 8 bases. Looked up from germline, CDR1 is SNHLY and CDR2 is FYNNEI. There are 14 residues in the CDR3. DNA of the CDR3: TGTGCCAGCAGCCGGGACAGGTCTCTAGAAAAACTGTTTTTT. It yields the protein CASSRDRSLEKLFF. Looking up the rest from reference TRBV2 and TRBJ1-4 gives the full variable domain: EPEVTQTPSHQVTQMGQEVILRCVPISNHLYFYWYRQILGQKVEFLVSFYNNEISEKSEIFDDQFSVERPDGSNFTLKIRSTKLEDSAMYFCASSRDRSLEKLFFGSGTQLSVL.

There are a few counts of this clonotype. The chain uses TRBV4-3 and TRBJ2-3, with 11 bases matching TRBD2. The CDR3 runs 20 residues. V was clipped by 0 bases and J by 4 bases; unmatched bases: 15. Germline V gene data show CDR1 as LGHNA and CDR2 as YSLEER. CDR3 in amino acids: CASSQDPPLSTSGSADTQYF. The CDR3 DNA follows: TGCGCCAGCAGCCAAGATCCCCCGCTCTCTACTAGCGGGAGTGCAGATACGCAGTATTTT.

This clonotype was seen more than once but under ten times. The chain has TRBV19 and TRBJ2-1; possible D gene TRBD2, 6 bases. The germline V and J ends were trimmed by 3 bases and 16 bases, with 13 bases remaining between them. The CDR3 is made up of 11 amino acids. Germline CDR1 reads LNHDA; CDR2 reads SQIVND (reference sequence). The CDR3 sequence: CASSMVTRTFF. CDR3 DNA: TGTGCCAGTAGTATGGTGACTAGAACTTTCTTC.

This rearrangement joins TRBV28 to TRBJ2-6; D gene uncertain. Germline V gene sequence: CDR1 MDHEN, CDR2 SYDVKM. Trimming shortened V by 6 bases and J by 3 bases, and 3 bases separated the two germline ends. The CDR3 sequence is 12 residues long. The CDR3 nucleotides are TGTGCCAGCAGCGTTGGGGCCAACGTCCTGACTTTC. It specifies CASSVGANVLTF.

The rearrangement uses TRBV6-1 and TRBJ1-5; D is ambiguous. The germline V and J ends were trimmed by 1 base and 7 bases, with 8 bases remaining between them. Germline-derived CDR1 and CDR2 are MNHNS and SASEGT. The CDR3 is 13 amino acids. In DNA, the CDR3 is TGTGCCAGCAGTGAAGGGACGAAGCAGCCCCAGCATTTT. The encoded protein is CASSEGTKQPQHF.

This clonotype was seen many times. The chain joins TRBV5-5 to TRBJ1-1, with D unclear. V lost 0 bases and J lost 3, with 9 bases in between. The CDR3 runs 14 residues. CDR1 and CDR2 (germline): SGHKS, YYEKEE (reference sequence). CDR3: CASSLEVGYTEAFF. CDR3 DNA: TGTGCCAGCAGCTTGGAAGTGGGATACACTGAAGCTTTCTTT.